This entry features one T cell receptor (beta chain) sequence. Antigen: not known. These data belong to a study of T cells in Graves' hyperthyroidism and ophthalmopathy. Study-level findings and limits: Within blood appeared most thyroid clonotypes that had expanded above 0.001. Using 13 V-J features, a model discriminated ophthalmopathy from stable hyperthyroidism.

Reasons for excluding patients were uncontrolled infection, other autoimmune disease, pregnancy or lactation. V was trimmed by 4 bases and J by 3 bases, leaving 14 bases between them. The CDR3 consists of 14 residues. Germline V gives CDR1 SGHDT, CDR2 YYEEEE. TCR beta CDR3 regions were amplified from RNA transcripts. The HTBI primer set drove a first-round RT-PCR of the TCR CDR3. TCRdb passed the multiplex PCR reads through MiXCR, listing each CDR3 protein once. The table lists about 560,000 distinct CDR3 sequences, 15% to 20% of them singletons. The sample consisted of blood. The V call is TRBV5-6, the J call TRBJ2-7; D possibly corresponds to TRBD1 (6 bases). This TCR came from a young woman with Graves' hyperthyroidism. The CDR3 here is CASSDSDRDYEQYF. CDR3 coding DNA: TGTGCCAGCAGCGATTCGGACAGAGACTACGAGCAGTACTTC.